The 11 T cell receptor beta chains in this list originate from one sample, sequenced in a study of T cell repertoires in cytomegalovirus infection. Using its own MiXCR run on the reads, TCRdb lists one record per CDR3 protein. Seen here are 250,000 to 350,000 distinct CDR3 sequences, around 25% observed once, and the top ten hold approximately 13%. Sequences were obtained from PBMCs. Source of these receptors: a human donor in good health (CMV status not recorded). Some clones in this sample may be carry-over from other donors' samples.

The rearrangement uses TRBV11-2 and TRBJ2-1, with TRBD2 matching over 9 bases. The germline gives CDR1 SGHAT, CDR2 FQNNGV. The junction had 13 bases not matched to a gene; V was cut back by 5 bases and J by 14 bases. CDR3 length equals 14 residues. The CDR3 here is CASSHPGTSREKFF. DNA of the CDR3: TGTGCCAGCAGCCATCCGGGGACTAGCCGTGAAAAGTTCTTC.

The CDR3 spells CASRHTGGTEAFF. The CDR3 region has the DNA TGTGCCAGCAGACATACAGGGGGCACTGAAGCTTTCTTT. The rearrangement joins TRBV11-3 to TRBJ1-1, with 8 bases identical to TRBD1. The CDR3 consists of 13 residues. The trim removed 6 bases at V and 4 bases at J, leaving 4 bases unmatched. Per the germline V gene, CDR1 is SGHNT and CDR2 is YENEEA. Based on the CDR3 plus reference TRBV11-3 and TRBJ1-1, the full variable domain is EAGVVQSPRYKIIEKKQPVAFWCNPISGHNTLYWYLQNLGQGPELLIRYENEEAVDDSQLPKDRFSAERLKGVDSTLKIQPAELGDSAVYLCASRHTGGTEAFFGQGTRLTVV.

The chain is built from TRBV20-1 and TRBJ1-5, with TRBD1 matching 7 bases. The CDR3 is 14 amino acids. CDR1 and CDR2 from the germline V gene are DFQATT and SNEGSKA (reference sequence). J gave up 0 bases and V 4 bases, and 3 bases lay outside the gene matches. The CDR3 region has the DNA TGCAGTGCTACGACAGGGTATAGCAATCAGCCCCAGCATTTT. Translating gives CSATTGYSNQPQHF.

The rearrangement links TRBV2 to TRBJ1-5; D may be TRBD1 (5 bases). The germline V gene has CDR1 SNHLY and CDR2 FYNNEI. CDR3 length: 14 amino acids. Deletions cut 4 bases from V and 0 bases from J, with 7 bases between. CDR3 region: CASSVGVSNQPQHF. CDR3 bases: TGTGCCAGCAGTGTAGGGGTTAGCAATCAGCCCCAGCATTTT.

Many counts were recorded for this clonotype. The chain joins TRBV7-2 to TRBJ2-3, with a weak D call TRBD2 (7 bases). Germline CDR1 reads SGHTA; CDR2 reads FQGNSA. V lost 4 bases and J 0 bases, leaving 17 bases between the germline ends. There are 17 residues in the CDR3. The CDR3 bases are TGTGCCAGCAGCTCCCTCGCGGGGGCGGGGAGCACAGATACGCAGTATTTT. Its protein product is CASSSLAGAGSTDTQYF.

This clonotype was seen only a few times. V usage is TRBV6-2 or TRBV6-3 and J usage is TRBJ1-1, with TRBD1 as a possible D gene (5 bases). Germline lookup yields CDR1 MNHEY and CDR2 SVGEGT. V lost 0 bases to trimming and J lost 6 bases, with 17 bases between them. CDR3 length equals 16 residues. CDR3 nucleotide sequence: TGTGCCAGCAGTTACTCAACAAGGGACGTAAGTCCTGAAGCTTTCTTT. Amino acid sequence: CASSYSTRDVSPEAFF.

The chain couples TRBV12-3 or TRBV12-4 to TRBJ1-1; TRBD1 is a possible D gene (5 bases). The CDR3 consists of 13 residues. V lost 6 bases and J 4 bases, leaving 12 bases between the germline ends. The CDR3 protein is CASSRDGGTEAFF. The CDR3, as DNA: TGTGCCAGCAGCCGGGACGGAGGCACTGAAGCTTTCTTT.

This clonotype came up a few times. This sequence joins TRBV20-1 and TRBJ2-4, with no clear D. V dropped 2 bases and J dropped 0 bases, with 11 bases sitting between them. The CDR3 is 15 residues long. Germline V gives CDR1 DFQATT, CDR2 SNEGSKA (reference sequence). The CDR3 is CSARHPSLAKNIQYF. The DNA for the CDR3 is TGCAGTGCTAGACACCCAAGCCTAGCCAAAAACATTCAGTACTTC.

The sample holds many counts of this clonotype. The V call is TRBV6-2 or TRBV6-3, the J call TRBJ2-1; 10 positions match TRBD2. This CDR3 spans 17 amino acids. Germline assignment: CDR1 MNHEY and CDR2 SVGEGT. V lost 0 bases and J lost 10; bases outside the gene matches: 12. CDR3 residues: CASSYSILPSGRREQFF. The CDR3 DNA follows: TGTGCCAGCAGTTACTCGATCTTACCTAGCGGGAGACGGGAGCAGTTCTTC.

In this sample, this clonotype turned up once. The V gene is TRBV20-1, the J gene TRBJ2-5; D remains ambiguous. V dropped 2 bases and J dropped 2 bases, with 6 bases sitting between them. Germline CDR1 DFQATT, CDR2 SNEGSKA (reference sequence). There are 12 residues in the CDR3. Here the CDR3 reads CSARSIQETQYF. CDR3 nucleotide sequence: TGCAGTGCTAGAAGTATTCAAGAGACCCAGTACTTC.

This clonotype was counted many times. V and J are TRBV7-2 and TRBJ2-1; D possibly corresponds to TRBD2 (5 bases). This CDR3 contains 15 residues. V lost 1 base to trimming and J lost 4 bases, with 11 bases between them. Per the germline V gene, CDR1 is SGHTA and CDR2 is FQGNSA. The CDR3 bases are TGTGCCAGCAGCTTAGGCGGGTTAGAATACAATGAGCAGTTCTTC. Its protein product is CASSLGGLEYNEQFF. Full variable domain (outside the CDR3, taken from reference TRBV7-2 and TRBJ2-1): GAGVSQSPSNKVTEKGKDVELRCDPISGHTALYWYRQSLGQGLEFLIYFQGNSAPDKSGLPSDRFSAERTGGSVSTLTIQRTQQEDSAVYLCASSLGGLEYNEQFFGPGTRLTVL.